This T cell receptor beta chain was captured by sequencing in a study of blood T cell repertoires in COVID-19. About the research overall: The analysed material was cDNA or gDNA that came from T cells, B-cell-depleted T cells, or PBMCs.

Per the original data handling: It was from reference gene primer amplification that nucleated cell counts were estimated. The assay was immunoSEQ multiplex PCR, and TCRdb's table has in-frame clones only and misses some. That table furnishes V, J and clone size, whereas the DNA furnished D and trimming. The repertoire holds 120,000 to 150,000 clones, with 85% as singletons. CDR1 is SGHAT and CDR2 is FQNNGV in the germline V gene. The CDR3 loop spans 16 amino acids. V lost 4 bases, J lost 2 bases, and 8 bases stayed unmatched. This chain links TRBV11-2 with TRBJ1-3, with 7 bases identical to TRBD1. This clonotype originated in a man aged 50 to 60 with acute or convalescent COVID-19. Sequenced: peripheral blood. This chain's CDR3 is CASSSISRGPGNTIYF. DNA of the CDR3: TGTGCCAGCAGCTCCATCTCGAGGGGGCCTGGAAACACCATATATTTT.